One T cell receptor (beta chain) is described in this entry. This entry comes from a study of cytomegalovirus exposure and HLA in healthy donors. Across the whole study: Earlier sequencing of approximately 180 million T cells yielded around 100 million unique TCR beta sequences. Some 85 million unique TCRs, all from HLA-typed donors, were included in an early release of the data.

This CDR3 contains 15 residues. V was pared by 4 bases and J by 2 bases, with 13 bases between. Germline CDR1 reads SGHRS; CDR2 reads YFSETQ. Amplification used 60 Vbeta primers and 13 Jbeta primers. In the original processing: Unique TCR beta chains totaled roughly 81 million in a later count, with approximately 11 million of them shared. The data were produced by immunoSEQ multiplex PCR, yet TCRdb's version contains in-frame clones alone and is incomplete. V and J calls and clone size follow that table, whereas D and trimming were derived from the DNA. The table shows roughly 170,000 clones, with roughly four fifths occurring only once.

This sequence joins TRBV5-1 and TRBJ1-3, with D uncertain. The source of this sequence is a man between 45 and 60 years old in good health and CMV-seronegative. The material sequenced was PBMCs. The CDR3 is CASSPGRGTGNTIYF. The CDR3 nucleotides read TGCGCCAGCAGCCCCGGACGGGGTACTGGAAACACCATATATTTT.